The present T cell receptor beta chain was sequenced within a study of cytomegalovirus exposure and HLA in healthy donors. With 60 Vbeta and 13 Jbeta primers, the PCR was carried out. Sequencing was performed with immunoSEQ multiplex PCR; in TCRdb, only in-frame clones are kept and a portion is missing. Among about 85,000 clones listed, roughly 80% were seen once. When sampled, the donors appeared nominally healthy, though they likely had unrecorded immune exposures. Germline values: CDR1 MNHEY, CDR2 SMNVEV (reference sequence). The CDR3 is 13 amino acids. With 2 bases removed from V and 6 bases from J, the gap between germline ends came to 10 bases.

Material: PBMCs. This TCR was sampled from a boy younger than 18 in good health and CMV-seronegative. The chain links TRBV27 to TRBJ1-2; D might be TRBD1 (5 bases). As DNA, the CDR3 is TGTGCCAGCAGTTTAGCCAGGGCGAATGGCTACACCTTC. It is translated as CASSLARANGYTF.